One sample yielded the 2 T cell receptor beta chains listed below, sequenced in a study of cytomegalovirus exposure and HLA in healthy donors. The PCR employed 60 Vbeta primers together with 13 Jbeta primers. Here immunoSEQ multiplex PCR was the method, and the copy in TCRdb shows in-frame clones only, minus some. The sample shows some 100,000 clones, 70% to 80% of them seen only once. What was sequenced was PBMCs. The source of these receptors is a woman aged 18-29 years in good health and CMV-seropositive.

Details on this clone: Other DNA variants within this sample encode the same CDR3. Written as DNA, the CDR3 is TGTGCCAGTTCCGGGACAGGGGGCAATCAGCCCCAGCATTTT. This codes for CASSGTGGNQPQHF. The chain joins TRBV19 to TRBJ1-5; 10 bases line up with TRBD1. The CDR3 spans 14 residues. The V and J ends lost 8 bases and 2 bases, in that order; junction bases with no gene match: 3. Per the germline V gene, CDR1 is LNHDA and CDR2 is SQIVND (reference sequence). Using reference TRBV19 and TRBJ1-5 for the parts outside the CDR3, the full variable domain is DGGITQSPKYLFRKEGQNVTLSCEQNLNHDAMYWYRQDPGQGLRLIYYSQIVNDFQKGDIAEGYSVSREKKESFPLTVTSAQKNPTAFYLCASSGTGGNQPQHFGDGTRLSIL.

The J gene is TRBJ2-7, the V gene TRBV30, with D unclear. This CDR3 is 12 amino acids long. Germline CDR1 and CDR2: GTSNPN and SVGIG (reference sequence). V lost 0 bases to trimming and J lost 0 bases, with 3 bases between them. The CDR3 region has the DNA TGTGCCTGGAGTGTACTCTCCTACGAGCAGTACTTC. This translates into CAWSVLSYEQYF.